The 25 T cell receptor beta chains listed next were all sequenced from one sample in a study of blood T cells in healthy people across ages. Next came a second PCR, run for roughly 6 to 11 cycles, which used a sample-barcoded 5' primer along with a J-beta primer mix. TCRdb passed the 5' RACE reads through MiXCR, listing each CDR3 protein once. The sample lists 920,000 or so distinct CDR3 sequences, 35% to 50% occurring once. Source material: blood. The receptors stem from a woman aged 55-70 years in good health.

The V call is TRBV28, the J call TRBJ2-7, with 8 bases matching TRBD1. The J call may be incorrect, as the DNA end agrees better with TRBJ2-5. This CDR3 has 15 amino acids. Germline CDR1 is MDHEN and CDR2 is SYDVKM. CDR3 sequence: CASSLSGQGQETQYF. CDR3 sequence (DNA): TGTGCCAGCAGTTTATCTGGACAGGGCCAAGAGACCCAGTACTTC.

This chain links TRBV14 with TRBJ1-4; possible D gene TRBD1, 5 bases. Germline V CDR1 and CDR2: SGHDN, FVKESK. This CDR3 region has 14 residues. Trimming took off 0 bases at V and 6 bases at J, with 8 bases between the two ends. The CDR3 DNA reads TGTGCCAGCAGCCAAGACCAGGGTGATGAAAAACTGTTTTTT. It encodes CASSQDQGDEKLFF.

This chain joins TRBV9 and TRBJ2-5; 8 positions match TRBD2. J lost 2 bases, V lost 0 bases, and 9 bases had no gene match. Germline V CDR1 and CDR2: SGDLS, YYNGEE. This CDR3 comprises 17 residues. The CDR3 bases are TGTGCCAGCAGCGTAGACCCCCCGGGAGGGGCTCAAGAGACCCAGTACTTC. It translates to CASSVDPPGGAQETQYF. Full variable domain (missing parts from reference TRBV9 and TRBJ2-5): DSGVTQTPKHLITATGQRVTLRCSPRSGDLSVYWYQQSLDQGLQFLIQYYNGEERAKGNILERFSAQQFPDLHSELNLSSLELGDSALYFCASSVDPPGGAQETQYFGPGTRLLVL.

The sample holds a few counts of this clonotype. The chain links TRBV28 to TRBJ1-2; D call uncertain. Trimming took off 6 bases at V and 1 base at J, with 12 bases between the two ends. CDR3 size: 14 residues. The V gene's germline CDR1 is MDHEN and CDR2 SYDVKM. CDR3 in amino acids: CASRQRNLNYGYTF. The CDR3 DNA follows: TGTGCCAGCAGACAGAGAAATCTTAACTATGGCTACACCTTC.

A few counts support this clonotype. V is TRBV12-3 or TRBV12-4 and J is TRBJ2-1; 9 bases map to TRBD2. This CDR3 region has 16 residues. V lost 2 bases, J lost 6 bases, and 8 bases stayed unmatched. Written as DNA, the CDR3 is TGTGCCAGCAGTTTACTAGCGGGAAGGGGGGGCAATGAGCAGTTCTTC. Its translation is CASSLLAGRGGNEQFF.

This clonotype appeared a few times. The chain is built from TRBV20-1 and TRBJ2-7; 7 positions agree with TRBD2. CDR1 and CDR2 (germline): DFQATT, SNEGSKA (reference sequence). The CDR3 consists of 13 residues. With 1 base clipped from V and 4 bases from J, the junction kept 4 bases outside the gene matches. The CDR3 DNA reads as TGCAGTGCTAGAGTAAGGGGAGGGTACGAGCAGTACTTC. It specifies CSARVRGGYEQYF.

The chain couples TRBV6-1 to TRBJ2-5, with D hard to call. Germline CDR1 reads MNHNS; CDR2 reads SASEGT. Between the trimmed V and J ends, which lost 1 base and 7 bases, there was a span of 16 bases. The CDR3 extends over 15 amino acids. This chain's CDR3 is CASSEVQVPLGTQYF. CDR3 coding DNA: TGTGCCAGCAGTGAAGTGCAGGTGCCATTAGGGACCCAGTACTTC.

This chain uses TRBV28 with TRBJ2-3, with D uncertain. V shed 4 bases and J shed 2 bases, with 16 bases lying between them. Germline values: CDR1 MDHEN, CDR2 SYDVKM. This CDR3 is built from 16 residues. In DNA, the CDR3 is TGTGCCAGCAGTTCCCCTAGGCTTGAACCCACAGATACGCAGTATTTT. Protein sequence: CASSSPRLEPTDTQYF.

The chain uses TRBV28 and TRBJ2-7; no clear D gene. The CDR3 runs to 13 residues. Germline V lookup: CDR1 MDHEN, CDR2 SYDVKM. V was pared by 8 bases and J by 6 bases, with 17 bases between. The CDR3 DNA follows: TGTGCCAGCTATGCGGACCGTTTCTCCGAGCAGTACTTC. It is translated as CASYADRFSEQYF. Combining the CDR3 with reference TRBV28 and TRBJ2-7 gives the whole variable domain DVKVTQSSRYLVKRTGEKVFLECVQDMDHENMFWYRQDPGLGLRLIYFSYDVKMKEKGDIPEGYSVSREKKERFSLILESASTNQTSMYLCASYADRFSEQYFGPGTRLTVT.

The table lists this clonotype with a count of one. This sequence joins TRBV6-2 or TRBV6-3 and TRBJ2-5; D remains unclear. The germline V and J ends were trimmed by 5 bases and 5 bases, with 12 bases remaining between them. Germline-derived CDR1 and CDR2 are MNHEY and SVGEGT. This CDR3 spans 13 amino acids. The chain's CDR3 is CASSANIVETQYF. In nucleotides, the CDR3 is TGTGCCAGCAGTGCGAACATTGTTGAGACCCAGTACTTC.

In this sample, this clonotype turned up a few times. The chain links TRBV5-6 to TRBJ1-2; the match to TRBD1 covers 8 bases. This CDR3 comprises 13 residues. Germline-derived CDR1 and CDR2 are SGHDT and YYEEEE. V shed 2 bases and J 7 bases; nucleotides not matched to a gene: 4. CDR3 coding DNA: TGTGCCAGCAGCTTCGGGACAGGTAGTGGCTACACCTTC. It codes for CASSFGTGSGYTF.

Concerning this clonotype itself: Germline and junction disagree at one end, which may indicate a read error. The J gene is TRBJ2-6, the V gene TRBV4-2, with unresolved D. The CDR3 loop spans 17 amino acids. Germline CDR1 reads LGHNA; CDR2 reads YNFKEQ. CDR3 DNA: TGTGCCGGCAGCCAAGAAGGGTCCAACTCTGGGGCCAACGTCCTGACTTTC. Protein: CAGSQEGSNSGANVLTF.

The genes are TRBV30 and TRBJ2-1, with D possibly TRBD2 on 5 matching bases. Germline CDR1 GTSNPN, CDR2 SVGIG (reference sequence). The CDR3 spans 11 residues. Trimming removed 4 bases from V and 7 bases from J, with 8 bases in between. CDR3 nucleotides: TGTGCCTGGAATAGGGAGAATGAGCAGTTCTTC. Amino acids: CAWNRENEQFF.

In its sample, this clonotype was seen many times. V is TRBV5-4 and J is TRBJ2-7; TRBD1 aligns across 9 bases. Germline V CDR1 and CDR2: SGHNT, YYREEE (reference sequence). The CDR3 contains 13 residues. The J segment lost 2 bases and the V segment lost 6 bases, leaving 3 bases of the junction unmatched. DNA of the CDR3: TGTGCCAGCACCGGGACAGGGACCTACGAGCAGTACTTC. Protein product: CASTGTGTYEQYF.

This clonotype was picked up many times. CDR3 in amino acids: CASSRDNKGEKLFF. Here the CDR3 DNA reads TGTGCCAGCAGCCGGGACAATAAAGGGGAAAAACTGTTTTTT. J is TRBJ1-4 and V is TRBV13; possibly TRBD1 for D (6 bases). The CDR3 covers 14 residues. Trimming left V 5 bases short and J 8 bases short, with 15 bases between. Germline CDR1 is PRHDT and CDR2 is FYEKMQ (reference sequence).

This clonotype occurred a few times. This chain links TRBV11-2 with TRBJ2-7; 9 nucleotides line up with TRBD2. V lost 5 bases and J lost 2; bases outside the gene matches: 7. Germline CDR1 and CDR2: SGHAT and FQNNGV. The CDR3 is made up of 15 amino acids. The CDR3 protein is CASSQGASGTYEQYF. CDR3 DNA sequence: TGTGCCAGCAGCCAAGGGGCTAGCGGGACCTACGAGCAGTACTTC.

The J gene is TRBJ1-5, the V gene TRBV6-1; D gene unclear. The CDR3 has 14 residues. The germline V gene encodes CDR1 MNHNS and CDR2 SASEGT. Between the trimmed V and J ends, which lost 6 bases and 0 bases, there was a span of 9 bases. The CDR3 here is CASREGYSNQPQHF. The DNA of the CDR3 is TGTGCCAGCAGGGAGGGATATAGCAATCAGCCCCAGCATTTT.

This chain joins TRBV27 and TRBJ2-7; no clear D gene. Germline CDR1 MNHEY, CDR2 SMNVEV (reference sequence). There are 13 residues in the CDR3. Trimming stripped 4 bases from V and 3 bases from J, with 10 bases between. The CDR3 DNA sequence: TGTGCCAGCAGTTCACCCCCGGGCTACGAGCAGTACTTC. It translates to CASSSPPGYEQYF.

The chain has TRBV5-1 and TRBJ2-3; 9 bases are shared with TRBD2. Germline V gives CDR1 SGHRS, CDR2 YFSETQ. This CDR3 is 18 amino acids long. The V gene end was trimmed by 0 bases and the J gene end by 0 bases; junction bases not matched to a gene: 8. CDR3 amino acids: CASSLELAGVKSTDTQYF. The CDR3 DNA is TGCGCCAGCAGCTTGGAGTTAGCGGGAGTTAAGAGCACAGATACGCAGTATTTT.

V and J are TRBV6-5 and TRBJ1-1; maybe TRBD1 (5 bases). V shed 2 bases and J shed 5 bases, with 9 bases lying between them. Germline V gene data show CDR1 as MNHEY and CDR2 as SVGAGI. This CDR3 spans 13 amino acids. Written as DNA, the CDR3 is TGTGCCAGCAGTTACCAGGGTCCAACTGAAGCTTTCTTT. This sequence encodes CASSYQGPTEAFF.

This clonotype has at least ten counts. The CDR3 region is CSARDRVSYNEQFF. In nucleotides, the CDR3 is TGCAGTGCTCGGGACAGGGTCTCCTACAATGAGCAGTTCTTC. The chain links TRBV20-1 to TRBJ2-1; 9 bases fit TRBD1. CDR1 and CDR2 (germline): DFQATT, SNEGSKA (reference sequence). CDR3 size: 14 residues. The junction had 2 bases not matched to a gene; V was cut back by 5 bases and J by 0 bases.

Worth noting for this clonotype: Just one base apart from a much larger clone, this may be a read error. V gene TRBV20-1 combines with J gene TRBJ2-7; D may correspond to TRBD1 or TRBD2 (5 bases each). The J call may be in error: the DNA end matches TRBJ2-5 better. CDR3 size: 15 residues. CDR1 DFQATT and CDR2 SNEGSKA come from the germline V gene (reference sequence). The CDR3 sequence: CSAPGGGTPWGTQYF. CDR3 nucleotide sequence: TGCAGTGCCCCTGGTGGGGGTACCCCATGGGGGACCCAGTACTTC.

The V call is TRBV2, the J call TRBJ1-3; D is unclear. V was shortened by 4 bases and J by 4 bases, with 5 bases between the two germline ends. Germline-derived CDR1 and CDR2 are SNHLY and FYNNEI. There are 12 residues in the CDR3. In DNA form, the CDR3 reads TGTGCCAGCAGTGCGACCGGAAACACCATATATTTT. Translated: CASSATGNTIYF.

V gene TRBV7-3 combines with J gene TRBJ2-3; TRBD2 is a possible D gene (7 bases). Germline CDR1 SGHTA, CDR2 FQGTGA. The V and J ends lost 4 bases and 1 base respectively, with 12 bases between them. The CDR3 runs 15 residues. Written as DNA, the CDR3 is TGTGCCAGCAGCTCAGGGGAGGGGGGCACAGATACGCAGTATTTT. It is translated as CASSSGEGGTDTQYF. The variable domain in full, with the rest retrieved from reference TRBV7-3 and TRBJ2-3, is GAGVSQTPSNKVTEKGKYVELRCDPISGHTALYWYRQSLGQGPEFLIYFQGTGAADDSGLPNDRFFAVRPEGSVSTLKIQRTERGDSAVYLCASSSGEGGTDTQYFGPGTRLTVL.

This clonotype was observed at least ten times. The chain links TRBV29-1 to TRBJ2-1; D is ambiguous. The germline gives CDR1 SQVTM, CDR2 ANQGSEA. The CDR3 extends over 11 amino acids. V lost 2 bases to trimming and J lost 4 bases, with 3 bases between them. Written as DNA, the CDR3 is TGCAGCGTTGAAAAGTACAATGAGCAGTTCTTC. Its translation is CSVEKYNEQFF.